Following are 14 T cell receptor beta chains from one sample sequenced in a study of memory CD4+ T cells and cytomegalovirus serostatus. The sort gate was single viable CD3+CD4+CD8-CD45RO+ cells for memory CD4+ T cells. Clones were read by immunoSEQ multiplex PCR, and TCRdb kept only the in-frame ones, dropping some. The sample shows about 80,000 clones, approximately 84% of them seen only once. The sample consisted of memory CD4+ T cells from blood. The receptors originated from an adult in good health and CMV-seronegative.

The V gene is TRBV6-6, the J gene TRBJ2-7; D perhaps matches TRBD2 (5 bases). Germline V gene sequence: CDR1 MNHNY, CDR2 SVGAGI (reference sequence). V lost 11 bases and J 6 bases, leaving 14 bases between the germline ends. This CDR3 is 11 amino acids long. CDR3 bases: TGTGCCTCCTACGGAGGTTCCGAGCAGTACTTC. Translation: CASYGGSEQYF.

The V gene is TRBV15, the J gene TRBJ2-3, with 9 nucleotides matching TRBD1. V was pared by 4 bases and J by 0 bases, with 11 bases of the junction left unmatched. CDR1 is LNHNV, CDR2 YYDKDF, per germline (reference sequence). The CDR3 has 18 amino acids. CDR3 protein: CATSMGQGGTISTDTQYF. Written as DNA, the CDR3 is TGTGCCACCAGCATGGGACAGGGAGGGACAATAAGCACAGATACGCAGTATTTT.

This clone was observed a handful of times. The V gene is TRBV6-1, the J gene TRBJ1-2; no definite D call. This CDR3 region has 14 residues. Trimming shortened V by 4 bases and J by 0 bases, and 9 bases separated the two germline ends. The germline V gene has CDR1 MNHNS and CDR2 SASEGT. The CDR3: CASSGAEPNYGYTF. The CDR3 DNA reads TGTGCCAGCAGTGGGGCAGAGCCTAACTATGGCTACACCTTC.

This chain connects TRBV28 to TRBJ2-1, with D perhaps matching TRBD2 (7 bases). This CDR3 is built from 15 residues. Germline CDR1 reads MDHEN; CDR2 reads SYDVKM. V lost 6 bases and J lost 3, with 15 bases in between. The CDR3 reads CASRLGGGRYNEQFF. The CDR3 DNA follows: TGTGCCAGCAGACTAGGGGGGGGCCGCTACAATGAGCAGTTCTTC.

The chain combines TRBV11-2 with TRBJ1-1; D might be TRBD1 (6 bases). The CDR3 runs to 15 residues. Germline V gives CDR1 SGHAT, CDR2 FQNNGV. The V and J ends lost 2 bases and 4 bases respectively, with 14 bases between them. The DNA for the CDR3 is TGTGCCAGCAGCTTATCCGGGGGCTTGGGCACTGAAGCTTTCTTT. Amino acids: CASSLSGGLGTEAFF.

The J gene is TRBJ2-7, the V gene TRBV7-8, with D perhaps TRBD1 or TRBD2 (5 bases each). The CDR3 sequence is 14 residues long. CDR1 and CDR2 from the germline V gene are SGHVS and FQNEAQ. The V and J ends lost 5 bases and 1 base respectively, with 12 bases between them. CDR3 sequence reads: CASSPGPSSYEQYF. The CDR3 DNA sequence: TGTGCCAGCAGCCCGGGACCATCTTCCTACGAGCAGTACTTC. Together with reference TRBV7-8 and TRBJ2-7, the CDR3 gives the full variable domain: GAGVSQSPRYKVAKRGQDVALRCDPISGHVSLFWYQQALGQGPEFLTYFQNEAQLDKSGLPSDRFFAERPEGSVSTLKIQRTQQEDSAVYLCASSPGPSSYEQYFGPGTRLTVT.

V and J are TRBV7-2 and TRBJ2-7, with D unresolved. V lost 2 bases, J lost 2 bases, and 7 bases lay in between. This CDR3 contains 13 residues. Germline V gene sequence: CDR1 SGHTA, CDR2 FQGNSA. The CDR3 DNA follows: TGTGCCAGCAGCTTACCTGGGGCCTACGAGCAGTACTTC. Amino acid sequence: CASSLPGAYEQYF.

The chain is built from TRBV7-2 and TRBJ2-5, with 8 bases matching TRBD2. CDR1 is SGHTA, CDR2 FQGNSA, per germline. CDR3 length: 15 amino acids. The trim removed 1 base at V and 5 bases at J, leaving 6 bases unmatched. CDR3 sequence: CASSLVSGGHETQYF. CDR3 DNA: TGTGCCAGCAGCTTAGTCTCGGGGGGGCATGAGACCCAGTACTTC.

This rearrangement joins TRBV27 to TRBJ1-2, with 8 bases lining up with TRBD1. Germline V CDR1 and CDR2: MNHEY, SMNVEV (reference sequence). After removal of 2 bases from V and 6 bases from J, the junction contained 5 bases not matched to a gene. The CDR3 totals 14 residues. This CDR3 reads CASSLQGAKHGYTF. CDR3 DNA sequence: TGTGCCAGCAGTTTACAGGGGGCGAAACATGGCTACACCTTC.

The chain is built from TRBV7-6 and TRBJ1-2, with a possible D match to TRBD1 (5 bases). V gave up 5 bases and J gave up 3 bases, with 13 bases separating them. Germline V gene lookup returns CDR1 SGHVS and CDR2 FNYEAQ. The CDR3 sequence is 14 residues long. The CDR3 region has the DNA TGTGCCAGCAGCCTTTCAGCGGGGGACTATGGCTACACCTTC. It translates to CASSLSAGDYGYTF.

The rearrangement links TRBV19 to TRBJ2-5; 8 bases agree with TRBD1. The CDR3 consists of 15 residues. Germline V gene data show CDR1 as LNHDA and CDR2 as SQIVND (reference sequence). V dropped 4 bases and J dropped 5; count of bases not matched to a gene: 9. The CDR3 DNA reads TGTGCCAGTAGTAACGGACAGGGACGTTTGGAGACCCAGTACTTC. Amino acids: CASSNGQGRLETQYF.

J is TRBJ2-5 and V is TRBV5-1, with 8 bases fitting TRBD2. CDR1 SGHRS and CDR2 YFSETQ come from the germline V gene. V gave up 8 bases and J gave up 0 bases; unmatched junction bases: 6. The length of the CDR3 is 14 residues. The CDR3 bases are TGCGCCAGTTCCTTAGCGGGGTACCAAGAGACCCAGTACTTC. Its protein is CASSLAGYQETQYF.

This clone was counted between two and nine times. This chain connects TRBV7-8 to TRBJ1-3; 8 bases are a match to TRBD1. Germline loops: CDR1 SGHVS, CDR2 FQNEAQ. This CDR3 is built from 14 residues. Germline trimming cut 3 bases from V and 4 bases from J; bases unmatched to any gene: 2. CDR3 loop: CASSLGQAGNTIYF. The CDR3 DNA is TGTGCCAGCAGCTTGGGACAGGCAGGAAACACCATATATTTT.

The J gene is TRBJ2-2, the V gene TRBV6-5, with TRBD1 identical over 7 bases. The junction had 3 bases not matched to a gene; V was cut back by 6 bases and J by 2 bases. The CDR3 consists of 14 residues. Germline CDR1 is MNHEY and CDR2 is SVGAGI. This CDR3 reads CASRGQPNTGELFF. CDR3 in DNA: TGTGCCAGCAGGGGACAGCCAAACACCGGGGAGCTGTTTTTT.